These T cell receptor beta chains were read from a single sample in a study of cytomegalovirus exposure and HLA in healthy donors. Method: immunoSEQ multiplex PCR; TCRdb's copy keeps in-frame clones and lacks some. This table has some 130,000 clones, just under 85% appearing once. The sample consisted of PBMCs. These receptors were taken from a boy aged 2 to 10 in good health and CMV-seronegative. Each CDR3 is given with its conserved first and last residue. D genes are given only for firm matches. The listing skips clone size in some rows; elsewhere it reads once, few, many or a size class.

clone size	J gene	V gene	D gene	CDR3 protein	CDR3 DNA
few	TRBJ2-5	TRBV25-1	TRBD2	CASSELTSGSPETQYF	TGTGCCAGCAGTGAATTAACTAGCGGGAGCCCAGAGACCCAGTACTTC
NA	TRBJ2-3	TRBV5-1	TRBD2	CASSPSGRAVLDTQYF	TGCGCCAGCAGCCCTAGCGGGAGGGCCGTCTTAGATACGCAGTATTTT
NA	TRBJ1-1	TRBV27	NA	CASSLSEGLNTEAFF	TGTGCCAGCAGTTTATCGGAGGGGCTGAACACTGAAGCTTTCTTT
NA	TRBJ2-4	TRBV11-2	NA	CASSPHIDIQAKNIQYF	TGTGCCAGCAGCCCCCATATCGACATCCAAGCCAAAAACATTCAGTACTTC
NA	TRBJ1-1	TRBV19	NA	CASSMGILNTEAFF	TGTGCCAGTAGTATGGGCATCCTGAACACTGAAGCTTTCTTT
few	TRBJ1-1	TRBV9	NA	CASSGRWGVNTEAFF	TGTGCCAGCAGCGGGAGGTGGGGGGTGAACACTGAAGCTTTCTTT
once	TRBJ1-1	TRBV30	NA	CAWSSQVLVMNTEAFF	TGTGCCTGGAGTTCCCAGGTTTTGGTGATGAACACTGAAGCTTTCTTT
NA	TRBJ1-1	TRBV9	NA	CASSIDTNTEAFF	TGTGCCAGCAGCATTGACACGAACACTGAAGCTTTCTTT
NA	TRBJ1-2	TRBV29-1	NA	CSVEPDGNYGYTF	TGCAGCGTTGAACCCGACGGGAACTATGGCTACACCTTC
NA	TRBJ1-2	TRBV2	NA	CASSYDNSWSVADGYTF	TGTGCCAGCAGTTACGATAACTCCTGGTCCGTGGCGGATGGCTACACCTTC
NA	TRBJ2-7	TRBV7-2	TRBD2	CASSLEGASGIYEQYF	TGTGCCAGCAGCTTAGAAGGGGCTAGCGGGATCTACGAGCAGTACTTC
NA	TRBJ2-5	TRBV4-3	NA	CASSRTTTDPGTQYF	TGCGCCAGCAGCAGGACCACGACAGACCCGGGGACCCAGTACTTC
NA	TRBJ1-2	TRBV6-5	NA	CASSPSRVGYTF	TGTGCCAGCAGTCCCTCCAGGGTCGGCTACACCTTC
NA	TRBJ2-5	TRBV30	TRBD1	CAWSHGQGQETQYF	TGTGCCTGGAGTCATGGACAGGGCCAAGAGACCCAGTACTTC
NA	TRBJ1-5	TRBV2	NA	CASSGQGNQPQHF	TGTGCCAGCAGTGGTCAGGGAAATCAGCCCCAGCATTTT
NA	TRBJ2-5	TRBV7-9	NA	CASSLGAEETQYF	TGTGCCAGCAGCTTGGGGGCCGAAGAGACCCAGTACTTC
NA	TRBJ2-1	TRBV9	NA	CASSPNTYNEQFF	TGTGCCAGCAGTCCTAATACCTACAATGAGCAGTTCTTC
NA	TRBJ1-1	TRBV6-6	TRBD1	CASSYMEGAKGPEAFF	TGTGCCAGCAGTTACATGGAGGGGGCGAAGGGTCCTGAAGCTTTCTTT
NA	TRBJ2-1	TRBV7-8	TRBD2	CASSSDASGNYNEQFF	TGTGCCAGCAGCTCAGATGCTAGCGGTAATTACAATGAGCAGTTCTTC
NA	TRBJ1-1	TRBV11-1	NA	CASRQGSNTEAFF	TGTGCCAGCAGGCAGGGGTCGAACACTGAAGCTTTCTTT
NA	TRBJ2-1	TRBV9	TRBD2	CASSVGRLAGNNEQFF	TGTGCCAGCAGCGTAGGCCGACTAGCGGGTAACAATGAGCAGTTCTTC
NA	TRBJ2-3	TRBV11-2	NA	CASSSRTDTQYF	TGTGCCAGCAGCTCCAGAACAGATACGCAGTATTTT
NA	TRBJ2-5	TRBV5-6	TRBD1	CASSFGTGGQETQYF	TGTGCCAGCAGCTTCGGGACAGGGGGCCAAGAGACCCAGTACTTC
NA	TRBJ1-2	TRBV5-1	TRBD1	CASSFGQGVYGYTF	TGCGCCAGCAGCTTTGGACAGGGAGTCTATGGCTACACCTTC
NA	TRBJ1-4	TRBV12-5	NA	CASGKREGWTVRGGKLFF	TGTGCTAGTGGGAAACGTGAGGGGTGGACAGTTCGTGGCGGAAAACTGTTTTTT
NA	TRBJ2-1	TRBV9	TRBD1	CASSPGQGVGEQFF	TGTGCCAGCAGCCCCGGACAGGGGGTCGGTGAGCAGTTCTTC
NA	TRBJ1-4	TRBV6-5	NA	CASSYSKGKVNEKLFF	TGTGCCAGCAGTTACTCGAAGGGGAAGGTGAATGAAAAACTGTTTTTT
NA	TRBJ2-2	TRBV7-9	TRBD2	CASSLTSENTGELFF	TGTGCCAGCAGCTTGACTAGCGAGAACACCGGGGAGCTGTTTTTT
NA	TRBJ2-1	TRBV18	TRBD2	CASSPTLTVRGGNEQFF	TGTGCCAGCTCACCTACTTTGACAGTTCGCGGGGGGAATGAGCAGTTCTTC